This TCR beta chain emerged from a study of identical twins. The V and J ends lost 3 bases and 3 bases respectively, with 10 bases between them. The CDR3 sequence is 14 residues long. Per germline, CDR1 SGHRS and CDR2 YFSETQ. A single record per CDR3 protein comes from TCRdb applying MiXCR to the 5' RACE reads. Of about 530,000 distinct CDR3 sequences detected, about 22% appear once; the ten largest clones hold 0.48%. The sample also formed part of further work on yellow fever vaccine responses in identical twins.

This TCR came from a young woman in good health. This chain links TRBV5-1 with TRBJ1-3; D call uncertain. What was sequenced was CD4+ T cells sorted from blood. Here the CDR3 DNA reads TGCGCCAGCAGCTCCAGTGTTGGTGGAAACACCATATATTTT. This encodes CASSSSVGGNTIYF.